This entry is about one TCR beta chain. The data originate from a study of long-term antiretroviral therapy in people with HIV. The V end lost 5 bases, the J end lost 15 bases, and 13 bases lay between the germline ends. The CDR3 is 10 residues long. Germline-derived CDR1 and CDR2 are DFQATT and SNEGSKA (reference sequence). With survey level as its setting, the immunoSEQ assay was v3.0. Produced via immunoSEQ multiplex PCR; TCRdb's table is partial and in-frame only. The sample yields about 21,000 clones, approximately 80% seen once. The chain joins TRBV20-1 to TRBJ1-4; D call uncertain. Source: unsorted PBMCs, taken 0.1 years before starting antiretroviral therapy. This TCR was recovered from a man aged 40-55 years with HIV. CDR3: CSAYEKSMFF. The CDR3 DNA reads TGCAGTGCTTATGAGAAGTCAATGTTTTTT.